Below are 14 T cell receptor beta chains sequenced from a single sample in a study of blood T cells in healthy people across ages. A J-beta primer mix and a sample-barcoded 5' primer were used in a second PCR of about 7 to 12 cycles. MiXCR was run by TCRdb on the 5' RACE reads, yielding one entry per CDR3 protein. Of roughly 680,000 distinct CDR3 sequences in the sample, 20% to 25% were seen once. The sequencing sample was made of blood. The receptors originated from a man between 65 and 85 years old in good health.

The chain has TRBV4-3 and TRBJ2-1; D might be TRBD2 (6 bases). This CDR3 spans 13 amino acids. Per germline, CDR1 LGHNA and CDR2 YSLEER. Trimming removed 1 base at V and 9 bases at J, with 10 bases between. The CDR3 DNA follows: TGCGCCAGCAGCCAAGTTGCGGGGAGTGAGCAGTTCTTC. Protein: CASSQVAGSEQFF.

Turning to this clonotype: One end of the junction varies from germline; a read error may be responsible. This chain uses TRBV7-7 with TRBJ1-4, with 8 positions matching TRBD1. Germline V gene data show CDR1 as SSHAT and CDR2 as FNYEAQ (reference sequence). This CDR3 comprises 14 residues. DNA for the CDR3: TGTGCTAGCAGCCCTGGGACAGGAGGTGGAAAACTGTTTTTT. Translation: CASSPGTGGGKLFF.

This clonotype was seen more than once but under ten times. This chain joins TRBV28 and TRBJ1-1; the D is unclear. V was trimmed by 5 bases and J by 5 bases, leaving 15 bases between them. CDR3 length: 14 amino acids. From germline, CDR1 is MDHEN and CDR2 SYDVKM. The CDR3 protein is CASSPTLGGTEAFF. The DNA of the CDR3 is TGTGCCAGCAGTCCCACCCTGGGCGGAACTGAAGCTTTCTTT.

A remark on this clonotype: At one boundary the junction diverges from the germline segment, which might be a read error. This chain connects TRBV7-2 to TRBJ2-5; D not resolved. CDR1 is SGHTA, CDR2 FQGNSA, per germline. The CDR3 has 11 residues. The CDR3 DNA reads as TGTGCCGGCAGCTTTAAAGAGACCCAGTACTTC. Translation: CAGSFKETQYF.

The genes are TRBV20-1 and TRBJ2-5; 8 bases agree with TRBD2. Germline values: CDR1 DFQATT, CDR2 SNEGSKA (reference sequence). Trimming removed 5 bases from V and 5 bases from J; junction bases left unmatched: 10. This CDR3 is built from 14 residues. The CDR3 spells CSADLAGSGETQYF. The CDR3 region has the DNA TGCAGTGCTGATCTAGCGGGCTCCGGGGAGACCCAGTACTTC.

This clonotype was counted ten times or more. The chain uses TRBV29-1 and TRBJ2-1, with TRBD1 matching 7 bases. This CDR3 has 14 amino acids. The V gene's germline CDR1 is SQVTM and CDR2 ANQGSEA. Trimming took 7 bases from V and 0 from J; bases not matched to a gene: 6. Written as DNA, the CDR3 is TGCAGCGCTACAGGGGCGAGCTCCTACAATGAGCAGTTCTTC. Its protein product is CSATGASSYNEQFF.

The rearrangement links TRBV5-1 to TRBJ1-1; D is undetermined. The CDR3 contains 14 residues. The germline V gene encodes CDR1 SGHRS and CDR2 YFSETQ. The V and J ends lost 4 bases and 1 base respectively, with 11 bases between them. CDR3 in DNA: TGCGCCAGCAGCAGCTACGGAGCGAACACTGAAGCTTTCTTT. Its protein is CASSSYGANTEAFF.

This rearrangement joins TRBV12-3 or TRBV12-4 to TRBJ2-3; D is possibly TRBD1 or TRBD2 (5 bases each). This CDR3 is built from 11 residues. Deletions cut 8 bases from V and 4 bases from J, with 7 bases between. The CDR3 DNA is TGTGCCAGCGGGGGTCCAGATACGCAGTATTTT. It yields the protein CASGGPDTQYF.

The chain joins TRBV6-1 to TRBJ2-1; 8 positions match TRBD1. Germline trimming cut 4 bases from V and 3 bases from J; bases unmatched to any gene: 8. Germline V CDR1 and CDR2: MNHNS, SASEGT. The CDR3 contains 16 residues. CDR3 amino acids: CASSVTGTGGYNEQFF. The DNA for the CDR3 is TGTGCCAGCAGTGTAACCGGGACAGGTGGCTACAATGAGCAGTTCTTC.

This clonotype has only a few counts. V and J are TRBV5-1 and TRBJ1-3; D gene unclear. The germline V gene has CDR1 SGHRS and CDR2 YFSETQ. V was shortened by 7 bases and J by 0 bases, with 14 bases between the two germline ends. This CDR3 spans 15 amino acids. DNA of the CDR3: TGCGCCAGCTGCAAGGACTCACGCTCTGGAAACACCATATATTTT. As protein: CASCKDSRSGNTIYF.

CDR3 coding DNA: TGTGCCAGCAGTGTTGAGACAGGGTGGGGCGGGGAGCTGTTTTTT. This translates into CASSVETGWGGELFF. This rearrangement joins TRBV6-1 to TRBJ2-2, with 7 bases that match TRBD1. CDR3 length equals 15 residues. Germline CDR1 reads MNHNS; CDR2 reads SASEGT. J lost 7 bases, V lost 4 bases, and 9 bases had no gene match.

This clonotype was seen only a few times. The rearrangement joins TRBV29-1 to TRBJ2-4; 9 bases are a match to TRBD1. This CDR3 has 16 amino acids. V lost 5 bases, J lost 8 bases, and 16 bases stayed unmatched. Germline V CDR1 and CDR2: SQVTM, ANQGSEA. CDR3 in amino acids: CSVLLRDRASVDIQYF. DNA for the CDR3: TGCAGCGTTCTCCTCCGGGACAGGGCGAGCGTAGACATTCAGTACTTC. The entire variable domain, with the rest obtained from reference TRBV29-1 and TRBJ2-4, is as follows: SAVISQKPSRDICQRGTSLTIQCQVDSQVTMMFWYRQQPGQSLTLIATANQGSEATYESGFVIDKFPISRPNLTFSTLTVSNMSPEDSSIYLCSVLLRDRASVDIQYFGAGTRLSVL.

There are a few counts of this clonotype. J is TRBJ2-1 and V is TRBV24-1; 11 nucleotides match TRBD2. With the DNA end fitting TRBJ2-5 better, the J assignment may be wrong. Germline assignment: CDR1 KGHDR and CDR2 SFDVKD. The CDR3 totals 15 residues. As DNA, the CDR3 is TGTGCCACCAGTGATTTGGGGCTAGCGGGAGGTACCCAGTACTTC. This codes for CATSDLGLAGGTQYF.

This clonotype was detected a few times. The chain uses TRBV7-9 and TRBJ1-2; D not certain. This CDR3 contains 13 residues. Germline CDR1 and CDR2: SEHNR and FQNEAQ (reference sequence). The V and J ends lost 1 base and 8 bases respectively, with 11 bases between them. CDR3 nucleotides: TGTGCCAGCAGCTTAGGTGATTCGGGAGGCTACACCTTC. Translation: CASSLGDSGGYTF.